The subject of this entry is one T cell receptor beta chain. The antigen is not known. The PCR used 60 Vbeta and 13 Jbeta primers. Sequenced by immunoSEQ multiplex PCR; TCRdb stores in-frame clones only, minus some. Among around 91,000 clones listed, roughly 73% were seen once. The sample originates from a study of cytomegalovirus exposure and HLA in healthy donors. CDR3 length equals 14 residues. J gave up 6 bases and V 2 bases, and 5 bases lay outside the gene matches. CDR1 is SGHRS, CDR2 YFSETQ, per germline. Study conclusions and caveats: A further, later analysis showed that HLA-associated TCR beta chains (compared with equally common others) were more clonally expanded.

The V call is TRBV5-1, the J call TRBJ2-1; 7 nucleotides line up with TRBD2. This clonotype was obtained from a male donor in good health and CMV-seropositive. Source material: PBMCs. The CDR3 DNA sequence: TGCGCCAGCAGCTTAGGCGGGAGCGTCAATGAGCAGTTCTTC. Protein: CASSLGGSVNEQFF.